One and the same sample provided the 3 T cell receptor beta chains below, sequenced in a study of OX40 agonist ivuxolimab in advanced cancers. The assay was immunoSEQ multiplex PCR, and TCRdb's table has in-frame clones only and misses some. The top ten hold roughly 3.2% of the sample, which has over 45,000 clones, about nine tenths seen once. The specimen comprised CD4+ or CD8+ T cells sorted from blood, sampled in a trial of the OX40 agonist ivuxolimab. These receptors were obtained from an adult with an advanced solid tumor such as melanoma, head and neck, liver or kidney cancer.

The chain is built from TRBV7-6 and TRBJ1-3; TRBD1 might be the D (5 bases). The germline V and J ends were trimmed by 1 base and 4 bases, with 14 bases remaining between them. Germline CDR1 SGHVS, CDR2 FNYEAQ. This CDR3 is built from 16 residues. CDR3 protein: CASSLEVGGPGNTIYF. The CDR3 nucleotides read TGTGCCAGCAGCTTAGAGGTTGGGGGTCCCGGAAACACCATATATTTT.

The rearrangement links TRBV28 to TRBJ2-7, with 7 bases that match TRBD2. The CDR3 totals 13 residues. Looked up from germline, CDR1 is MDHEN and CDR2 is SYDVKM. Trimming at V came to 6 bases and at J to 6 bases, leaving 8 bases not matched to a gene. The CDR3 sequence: CASRAGVDGEQYF. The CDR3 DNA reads TGTGCCAGCAGGGCGGGAGTTGACGGCGAGCAGTACTTC. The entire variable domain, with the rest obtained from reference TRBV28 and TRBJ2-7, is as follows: DVKVTQSSRYLVKRTGEKVFLECVQDMDHENMFWYRQDPGLGLRLIYFSYDVKMKEKGDIPEGYSVSREKKERFSLILESASTNQTSMYLCASRAGVDGEQYFGPGTRLTVT.

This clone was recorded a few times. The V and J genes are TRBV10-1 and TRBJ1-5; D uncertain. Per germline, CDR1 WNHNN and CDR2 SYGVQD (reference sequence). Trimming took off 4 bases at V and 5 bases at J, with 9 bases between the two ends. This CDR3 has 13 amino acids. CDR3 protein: CASSAGPDQPQHF. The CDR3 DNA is TGCGCCAGCAGTGCTGGGCCCGATCAGCCCCAGCATTTT.